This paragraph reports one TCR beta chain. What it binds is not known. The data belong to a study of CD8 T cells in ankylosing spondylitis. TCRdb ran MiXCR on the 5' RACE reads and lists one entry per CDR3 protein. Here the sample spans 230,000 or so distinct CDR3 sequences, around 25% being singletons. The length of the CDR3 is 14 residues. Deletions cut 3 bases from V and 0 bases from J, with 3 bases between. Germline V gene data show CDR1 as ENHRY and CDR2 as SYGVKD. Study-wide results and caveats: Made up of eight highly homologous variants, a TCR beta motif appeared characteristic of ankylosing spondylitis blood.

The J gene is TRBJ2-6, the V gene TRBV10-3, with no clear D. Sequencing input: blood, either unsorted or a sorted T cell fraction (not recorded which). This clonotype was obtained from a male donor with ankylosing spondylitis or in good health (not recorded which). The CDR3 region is CAISEDSGANVLTF. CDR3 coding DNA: TGTGCCATCAGTGAAGACTCTGGGGCCAACGTCCTGACTTTC.